The subject of this entry is one T cell receptor beta chain. No antigen is known for it. Measured with immunoSEQ multiplex PCR; TCRdb has only the in-frame clones, and not every one. The repertoire has around 110,000 clones, just under 90% of them found once; the top ten carry 5.5% to 7%. This sample is drawn from a study of radiotherapy plus CTLA-4 blockade in lung cancer. CDR3 length: 15 residues. Germline V gene lookup returns CDR1 ENHRY and CDR2 SYGVKD. Deletions cut 6 bases from V and 0 bases from J, with 15 bases between. Lung cancer patients with chemo-refractory metastatic non-small-cell disease were given focal radiation plus CTLA-4 blockade with ipilimumab. Study-wide results and caveats: Early clonal dynamics of blood T cells, together with interferon-beta, were reported as the best response predictor. In blood, TCR clones derived from the tumor expanded after radiotherapy plus ipilimumab.

V usage is TRBV10-3 and J usage is TRBJ2-7; tentative D call: TRBD2 (5 bases). The starting material was peripheral blood, obtained from a patient treated with radiotherapy plus ipilimumab. This clonotype was obtained from a human donor with non-small cell lung cancer that progressed on radiotherapy plus ipilimumab. CDR3 nucleotide sequence: TGTGCCATCAGCGCGAAGCCGACTATCTCCTACGAGCAGTACTTC. Its translation is CAISAKPTISYEQYF.